The 5 T cell receptor beta chains below were found in one sample sequenced in a study of blood T cell repertoires in COVID-19. TCRdb keeps only in-frame clones here, not all; method: immunoSEQ multiplex PCR. The sample shows tens of thousands of clones, around 84% of them seen only once. Input material: peripheral blood. The receptors originated from a human donor with active COVID-19. The donor label of this sample is uncertain.

The chain combines TRBV5-5 with TRBJ2-5; maybe TRBD1 (6 bases). The ends were cut back, 4 bases at V and 1 base at J, with 11 bases in the middle. This CDR3 contains 14 residues. Germline V gene sequence: CDR1 SGHKS, CDR2 YYEKEE (reference sequence). The CDR3 DNA sequence: TGTGCCAGCAGCGTGGGACAAGTCCAAGAGACCCAGTACTTC. It codes for CASSVGQVQETQYF.

The J gene is TRBJ1-1, the V gene TRBV7-2, with D perhaps matching TRBD1 (6 bases). The CDR3 runs 14 residues. V was pared by 3 bases and J by 3 bases, with 11 bases between. In germline, CDR1 is SGHTA, CDR2 FQGNSA. The CDR3 is CASSFGGWDTEAFF. CDR3 sequence (DNA): TGTGCCAGCAGCTTTGGGGGCTGGGACACTGAAGCTTTCTTT.

V and J are TRBV3-1 (or the pseudogene TRBV3-2) and TRBJ2-7; 8 bases line up with TRBD1. The CDR3 extends over 13 amino acids. Germline CDR1 and CDR2: LGHDT and YNNKEL (reference sequence). Trimming removed 4 bases from V and 6 bases from J; junction bases left unmatched: 5. CDR3 DNA: TGTGCCAGCAGCCGGACAGGGAACAGCGAGCAGTACTTC. Translation gives CASSRTGNSEQYF.

The J gene is TRBJ2-7, the V gene TRBV7-2; D gene uncertain. The CDR3 has 11 residues. Trimming left V 3 bases short and J 3 bases short, with 3 bases between. Germline V gene lookup returns CDR1 SGHTA and CDR2 FQGNSA. The CDR3 bases are TGTGCCAGCAGCTTCTTCTACGAGCAGTACTTC. Amino acids: CASSFFYEQYF.

This clone was seen once. The chain uses TRBV7-9 and TRBJ2-3, with 8 bases aligning to TRBD1. Germline CDR1 reads SEHNR; CDR2 reads FQNEAQ (reference sequence). The V and J ends lost 4 bases and 2 bases, in that order; junction bases with no gene match: 8. The CDR3 runs 16 residues. CDR3 bases: TGTGCCAGCAGCTCGGGTCGGACAGGGACCACAGATACGCAGTATTTT. Its translation is CASSSGRTGTTDTQYF. The full variable domain, rest sourced from reference TRBV7-9 and TRBJ2-3, is DTGVSQNPRHKITKRGQNVTFRCDPISEHNRLYWYRQTLGQGPEFLTYFQNEAQLEKSRLLSDRFSAERPKGSFSTLEIQRTEQGDSAMYLCASSSGRTGTTDTQYFGPGTRLTVL.